What follows describes a single TCR beta chain. Its matching antigen is unknown. CDR3 length: 15 amino acids. The V gene's germline CDR1 is MGHRA and CDR2 YSYEKL. After removal of 7 bases from V and 4 bases from J, the junction contained 9 bases not matched to a gene. This sample was taken from a study of beta chain features in type 1 diabetes. Overall study findings and caveats: Patients with Type 1 diabetes showed moderately but significantly shorter TCRB CDR3s in all four CD4+ subsets.

Sequenced material consisted of expressed TCRB transcripts (all of the isolated RNA was reverse transcribed). Naive, central memory and regulatory T cell samples averaged approximately 3.5 million immunoSEQ reads each. The protocol was immunoSEQ multiplex PCR, while the TCRdb copy is restricted to in-frame clones and leaves out a portion. This sample carries more than 120,000 clones, about an eighth of them seen once, and the ten largest clones take under 1.5%. This sequence was found in a man younger than 30 with type 1 diabetes. The gene calls are TRBV4-1 and TRBJ2-3; 9 bases align to TRBD2. The sample taken for sequencing was central memory CD4+ T cells from blood. CDR3 in DNA: TGCGCCAGCAATCTAGCGGGGTTCCCTGCAGATACGCAGTATTTT. Translation gives CASNLAGFPADTQYF.